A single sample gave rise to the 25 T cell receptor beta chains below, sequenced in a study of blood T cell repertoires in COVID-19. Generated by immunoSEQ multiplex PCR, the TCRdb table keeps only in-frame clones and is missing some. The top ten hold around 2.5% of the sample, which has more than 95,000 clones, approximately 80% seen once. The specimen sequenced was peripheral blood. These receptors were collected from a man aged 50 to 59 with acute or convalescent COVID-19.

In nucleotides, the CDR3 is TGTGCCAGCAGCTTAGCGCGGGGGTACGAGCAGTACTTC. Amino acids: CASSLARGYEQYF. This chain connects TRBV7-6 to TRBJ2-7; TRBD2 agrees at 7 bases. Germline V gene sequence: CDR1 SGHVS, CDR2 FNYEAQ. This CDR3 has 13 amino acids. Unmatched junction bases numbered 0, after V lost 0 bases and J lost 4 bases. Complete variable domain (other parts from reference TRBV7-6 and TRBJ2-7): GAGVSQSPRYKVTKRGQDVALRCDPISGHVSLYWYRQALGQGPEFLTYFNYEAQQDKSGLPNDRFSAERPEGSISTLTIQRTEQRDSAMYRCASSLARGYEQYFGPGTRLTVT.

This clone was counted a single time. The CDR3 DNA reads as TGCAGTGCTTGGCGGGACTATGGCTACACCTTC. This codes for CSAWRDYGYTF. The rearrangement uses TRBV20-1 and TRBJ1-2; D ambiguous. V was cut by 5 bases and J by 3 bases, with 7 bases left in between. There are 11 residues in the CDR3. Looked up from germline, CDR1 is DFQATT and CDR2 is SNEGSKA (reference sequence).

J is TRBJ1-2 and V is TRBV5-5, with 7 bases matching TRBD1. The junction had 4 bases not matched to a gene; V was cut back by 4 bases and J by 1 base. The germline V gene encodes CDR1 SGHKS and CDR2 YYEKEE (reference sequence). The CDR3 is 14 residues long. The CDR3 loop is CASSTDRSNYGYTF. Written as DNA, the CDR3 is TGTGCCAGCAGCACGGACAGGAGTAACTATGGCTACACCTTC.

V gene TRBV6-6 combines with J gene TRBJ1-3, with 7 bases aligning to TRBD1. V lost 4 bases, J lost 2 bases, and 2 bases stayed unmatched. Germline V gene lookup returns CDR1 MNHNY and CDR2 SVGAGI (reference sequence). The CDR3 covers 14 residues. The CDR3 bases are TGTGCCAGCAGTTCAGGGGGTCCTGGAAACACCATATATTTT. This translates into CASSSGGPGNTIYF.

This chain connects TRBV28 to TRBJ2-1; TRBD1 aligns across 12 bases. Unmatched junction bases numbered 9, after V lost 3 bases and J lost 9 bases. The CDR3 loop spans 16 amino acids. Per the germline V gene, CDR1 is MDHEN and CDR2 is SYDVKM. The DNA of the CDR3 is TGTGCCAGCAGTTTTTTCATGGGACAGGGGGCCGGTGAGCAGTTCTTC. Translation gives CASSFFMGQGAGEQFF. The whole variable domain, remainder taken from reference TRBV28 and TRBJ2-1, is DVKVTQSSRYLVKRTGEKVFLECVQDMDHENMFWYRQDPGLGLRLIYFSYDVKMKEKGDIPEGYSVSREKKERFSLILESASTNQTSMYLCASSFFMGQGAGEQFFGPGTRLTVL.

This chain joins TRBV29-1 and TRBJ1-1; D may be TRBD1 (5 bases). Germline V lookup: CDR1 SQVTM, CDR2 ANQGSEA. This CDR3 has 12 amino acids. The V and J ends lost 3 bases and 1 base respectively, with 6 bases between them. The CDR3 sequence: CSVDGGNTEAFF. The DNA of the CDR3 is TGCAGCGTTGACGGGGGGAACACTGAAGCTTTCTTT.

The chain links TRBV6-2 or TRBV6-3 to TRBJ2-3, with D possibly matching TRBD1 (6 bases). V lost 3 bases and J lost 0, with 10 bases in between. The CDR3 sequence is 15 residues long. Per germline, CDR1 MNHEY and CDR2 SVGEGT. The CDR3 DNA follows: TGTGCCAGCAGTTATTCGGGACAAAGCACAGATACGCAGTATTTT. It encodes CASSYSGQSTDTQYF.

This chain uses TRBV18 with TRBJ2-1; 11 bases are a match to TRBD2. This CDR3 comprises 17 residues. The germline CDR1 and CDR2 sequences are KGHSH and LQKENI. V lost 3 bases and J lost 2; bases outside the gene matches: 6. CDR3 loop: CASSPTSSGGAYNEQFF. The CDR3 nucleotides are TGTGCCAGCTCACCTACAAGTAGCGGGGGGGCCTACAATGAGCAGTTCTTC.

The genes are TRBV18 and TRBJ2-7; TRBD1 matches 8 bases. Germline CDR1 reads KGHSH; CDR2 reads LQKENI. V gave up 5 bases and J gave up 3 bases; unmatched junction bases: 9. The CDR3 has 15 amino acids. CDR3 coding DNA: TGTGCCAGCTCATCGGACAGGGCCTTCGACTACGAGCAGTACTTC. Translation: CASSSDRAFDYEQYF.

CDR3 in DNA: TGTGCCAGCAGTGGGGACAGGGGATTTGATGGCTACACCTTC. This gives the protein CASSGDRGFDGYTF. The chain links TRBV2 to TRBJ1-2; 10 bases are a match to TRBD1. CDR1 SNHLY and CDR2 FYNNEI come from the germline V gene. Trimming cost V 4 bases and J 6 bases; bases outside gene matches: 5. This CDR3 has 14 residues. The full variable domain, its missing parts supplied by reference TRBV2 and TRBJ1-2, is EPEVTQTPSHQVTQMGQEVILRCVPISNHLYFYWYRQILGQKVEFLVSFYNNEISEKSEIFDDQFSVERPDGSNFTLKIRSTKLEDSAMYFCASSGDRGFDGYTFGSGTRLTVV.

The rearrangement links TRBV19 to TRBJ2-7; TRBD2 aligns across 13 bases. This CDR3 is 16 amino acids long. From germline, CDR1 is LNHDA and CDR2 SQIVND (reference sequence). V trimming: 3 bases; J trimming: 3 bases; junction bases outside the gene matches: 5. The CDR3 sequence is CASSIGTSGAVYEQYF. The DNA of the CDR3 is TGTGCCAGTAGTATTGGGACTAGCGGGGCAGTCTACGAGCAGTACTTC. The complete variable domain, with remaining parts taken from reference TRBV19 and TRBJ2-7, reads DGGITQSPKYLFRKEGQNVTLSCEQNLNHDAMYWYRQDPGQGLRLIYYSQIVNDFQKGDIAEGYSVSREKKESFPLTVTSAQKNPTAFYLCASSIGTSGAVYEQYFGPGTRLTVT.

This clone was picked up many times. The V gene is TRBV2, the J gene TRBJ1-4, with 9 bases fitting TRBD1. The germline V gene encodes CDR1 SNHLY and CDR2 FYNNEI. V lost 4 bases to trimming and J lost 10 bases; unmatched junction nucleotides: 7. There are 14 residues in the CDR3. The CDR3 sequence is CASSADRGHGKLFF. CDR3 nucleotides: TGTGCCAGCAGTGCGGACAGGGGACACGGAAAACTGTTTTTT.

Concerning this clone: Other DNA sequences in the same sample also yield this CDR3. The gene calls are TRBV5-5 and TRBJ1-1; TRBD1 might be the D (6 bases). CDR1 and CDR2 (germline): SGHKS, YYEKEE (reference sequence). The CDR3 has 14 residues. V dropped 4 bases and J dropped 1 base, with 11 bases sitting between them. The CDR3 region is CASSPGQTNTEAFF. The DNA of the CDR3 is TGTGCCAGCAGCCCAGGACAGACGAACACTGAAGCTTTCTTT.

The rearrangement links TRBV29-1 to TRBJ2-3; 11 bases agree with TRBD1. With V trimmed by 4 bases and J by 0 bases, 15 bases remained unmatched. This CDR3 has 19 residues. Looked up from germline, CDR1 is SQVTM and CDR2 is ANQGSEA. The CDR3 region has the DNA TGCAGCGTTGTACCCAACCCGGGACAGGGGGGGAGGAGCACAGATACGCAGTATTTT. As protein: CSVVPNPGQGGRSTDTQYF.

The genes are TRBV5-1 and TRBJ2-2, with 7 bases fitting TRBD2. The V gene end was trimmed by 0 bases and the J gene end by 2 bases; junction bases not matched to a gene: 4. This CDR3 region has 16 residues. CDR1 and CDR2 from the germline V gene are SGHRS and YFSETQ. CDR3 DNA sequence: TGCGCCAGCAGCTTGGTAGGGACTACTAACACCGGGGAGCTGTTTTTT. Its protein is CASSLVGTTNTGELFF. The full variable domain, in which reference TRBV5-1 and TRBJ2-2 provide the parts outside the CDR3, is KAGVTQTPRYLIKTRGQQVTLSCSPISGHRSVSWYQQTPGQGLQFLFEYFSETQRNKGNFPGRFSGRQFSNSRSEMNVSTLELGDSALYLCASSLVGTTNTGELFFGEGSRLTVL.

CDR3 nucleotide sequence: TGTGCCAGCAGTTCCTTAGGGGGGACCCAGTACTTC. It specifies CASSSLGGTQYF. The chain employs TRBV27 and TRBJ2-5; D is possibly TRBD1 (6 bases). CDR3 length: 12 residues. Germline CDR1 is MNHEY and CDR2 is SMNVEV (reference sequence). The V and J ends lost 4 bases and 7 bases respectively, with 10 bases between them.

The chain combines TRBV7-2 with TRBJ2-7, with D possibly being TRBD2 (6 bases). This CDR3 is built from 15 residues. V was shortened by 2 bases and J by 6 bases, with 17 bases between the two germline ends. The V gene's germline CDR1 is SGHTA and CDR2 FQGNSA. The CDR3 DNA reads TGTGCCAGCAGCTTATTCCCAGGACCGGAGGGCGAGCAGTACTTC. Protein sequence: CASSLFPGPEGEQYF.

Here the CDR3 DNA reads TGTGCCAGCAGGGCCAGTGACACTGAAGCTTTCTTT. As protein: CASRASDTEAFF. The chain uses TRBV28 and TRBJ1-1; D is ambiguous. Germline assignment: CDR1 MDHEN and CDR2 SYDVKM. V lost 6 bases and J lost 3, with 8 bases in between. CDR3 length: 12 residues.

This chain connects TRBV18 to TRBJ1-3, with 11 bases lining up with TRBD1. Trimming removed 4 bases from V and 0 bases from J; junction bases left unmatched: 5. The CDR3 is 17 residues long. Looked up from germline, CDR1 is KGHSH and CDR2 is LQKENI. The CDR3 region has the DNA TGTGCCAGCTCACAAGGACAGGGGGCTCTCTCTGGAAACACCATATATTTT. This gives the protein CASSQGQGALSGNTIYF.

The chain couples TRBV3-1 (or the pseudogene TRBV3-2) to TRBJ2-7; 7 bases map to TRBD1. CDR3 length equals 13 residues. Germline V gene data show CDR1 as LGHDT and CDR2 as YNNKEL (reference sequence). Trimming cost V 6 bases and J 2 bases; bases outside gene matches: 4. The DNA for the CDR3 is TGTGCCAGCAGTCGCGACAGGGCCTACGAGCAGTACTTC. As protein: CASSRDRAYEQYF.

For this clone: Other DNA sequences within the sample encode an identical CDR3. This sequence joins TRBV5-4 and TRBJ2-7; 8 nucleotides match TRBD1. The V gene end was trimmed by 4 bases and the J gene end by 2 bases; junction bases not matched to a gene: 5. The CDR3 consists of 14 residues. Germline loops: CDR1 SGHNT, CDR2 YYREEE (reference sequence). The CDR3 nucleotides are TGTGCCAGCAGCCCAGGGACAGGAACCTACGAGCAGTACTTC. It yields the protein CASSPGTGTYEQYF.

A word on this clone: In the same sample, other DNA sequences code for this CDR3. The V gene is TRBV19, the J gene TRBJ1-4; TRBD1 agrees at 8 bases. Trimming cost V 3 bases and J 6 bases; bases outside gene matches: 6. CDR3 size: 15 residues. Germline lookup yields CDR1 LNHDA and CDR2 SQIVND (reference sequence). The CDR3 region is CASSIRGQGDEKLFF. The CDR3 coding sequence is TGTGCCAGTAGTATCCGAGGACAGGGTGATGAAAAACTGTTTTTT.

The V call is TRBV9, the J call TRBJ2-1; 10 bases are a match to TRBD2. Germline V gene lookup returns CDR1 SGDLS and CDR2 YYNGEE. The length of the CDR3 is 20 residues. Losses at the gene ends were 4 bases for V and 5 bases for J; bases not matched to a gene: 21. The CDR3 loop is CASSPPRGTSVSSPDNEQFF. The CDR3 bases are TGTGCCAGCAGCCCTCCCCGCGGGACTAGCGTATCTTCCCCAGACAATGAGCAGTTCTTC.

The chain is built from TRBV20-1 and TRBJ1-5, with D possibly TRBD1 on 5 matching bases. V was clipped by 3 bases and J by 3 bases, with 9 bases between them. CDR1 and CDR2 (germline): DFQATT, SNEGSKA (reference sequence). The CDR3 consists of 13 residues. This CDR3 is CSASRGFNQPQHF. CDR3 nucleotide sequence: TGCAGTGCTAGTCGGGGGTTCAATCAGCCCCAGCATTTT.

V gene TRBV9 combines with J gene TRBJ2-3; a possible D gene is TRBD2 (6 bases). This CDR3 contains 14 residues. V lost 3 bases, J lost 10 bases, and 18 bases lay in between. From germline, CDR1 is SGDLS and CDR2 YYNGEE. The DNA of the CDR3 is TGTGCCAGCAGCGCCGAGTCGGGGGTGGGGGCGCAGTATTTT. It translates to CASSAESGVGAQYF.